Presented here are 21 T cell receptor beta chains from one specimen sequenced in a study of CXCR3-negative and CXCR3-positive naive CD8 T cells. UMI labels and 5' RACE were used to prepare the TRB cDNA libraries. For each CDR3 protein, TCRdb gives one entry from its re-call of the 5' RACE reads, without DNA. The ten most abundant clones cover about 1.5% of a sample with 69,000 or so distinct CDR3 sequences. Sequenced sample: naive CXCR3- CD8+ T cells from blood. Regarding subset: CD45RO-CCR7+CD27+CD95- naive CD8+ T cells lacking CXCR3 (TNR3-). The origin of the receptors is a human donor in good health. Some clones in this sample may be carry-over from other donors' samples.

The chain carries TRBV7-2 and TRBJ2-7; no DNA is available, so the TRBD1 call from TCRdb remains unchecked. The CDR3 has 14 residues. In germline, CDR1 is SGHTA, CDR2 FQGNSA. The CDR3 sequence is CASSWTGPPYEQYF.

The genes are TRBV18 and TRBJ2-5; lacking DNA, the TRBD1 call made by TCRdb goes unchecked. The CDR3 is made up of 16 amino acids. The germline V gene has CDR1 KGHSH and CDR2 LQKENI. The CDR3 is CASSPPSEGRRETQYF.

The rearrangement joins TRBV14 to TRBJ1-1. CDR3 length equals 15 residues. Germline values: CDR1 SGHDN, CDR2 FVKESK. The CDR3 spells CASSQVPREGPEAFF.

This chain links TRBV29-1 with TRBJ2-1. This CDR3 spans 13 amino acids. Germline V gene data show CDR1 as SQVTM and CDR2 as ANQGSEA. CDR3 sequence: CSDEKESSYEQYF.

V gene TRBV7-2 combines with J gene TRBJ1-5; with no DNA, the TCRdb D assignment of TRBD1 cannot be verified. The CDR3 sequence is 16 residues long. Germline V gene lookup returns CDR1 SGHTA and CDR2 FQGNSA. CDR3: CASSVRDSYSNQPQHF.

The chain has TRBV9 and TRBJ1-2. CDR1 SGDLS and CDR2 YYNGEE come from the germline V gene. The CDR3 length is 13 residues. CDR3 amino acids: CASSGDLIYGYTF.

The V call is TRBV5-4, the J call TRBJ1-1; TCRdb reports TRBD1, a call that lacks DNA to check it against. This CDR3 region has 13 residues. Per germline, CDR1 SGHNT and CDR2 YYREEE (reference sequence). CDR3 sequence reads: CASSVRGNTEAFF.

The genes are TRBV20-1 and TRBJ1-1. CDR1 and CDR2 from the germline V gene are DFQATT and SNEGSKA (reference sequence). This CDR3 is 12 amino acids long. CDR3 sequence: CSANSYYTEAFF.

The CDR3 sequence: CASSLGGTGSGTEAFF. The genes are TRBV5-1 and TRBJ1-1; TCRdb reports TRBD1, a call that lacks DNA to check it against. This CDR3 contains 16 residues. In germline, CDR1 is SGHRS, CDR2 YFSETQ.

The chain uses TRBV7-3 and TRBJ2-3; the D call of TRBD1 rests on TCRdb alone, since no DNA is present to check it. The CDR3 runs 17 residues. Germline loops: CDR1 SGHTA, CDR2 FQGTGA. CDR3 sequence: CASSPWTGDRFTDTQYF.

This chain joins TRBV9 and TRBJ2-7. Per germline, CDR1 SGDLS and CDR2 YYNGEE. This CDR3 has 13 amino acids. CDR3: CASSVDPGYEQYF.

This rearrangement joins TRBV28 to TRBJ2-7; the D call of TRBD1 rests on TCRdb alone, since no DNA is present to check it. The CDR3 loop spans 16 amino acids. Germline lookup yields CDR1 MDHEN and CDR2 SYDVKM. CDR3 amino acids: CASSLELGTIDYEQYF.

The genes are TRBV12-3 or TRBV12-4 and TRBJ2-1; lacking DNA, the TRBD2 call made by TCRdb goes unchecked. The CDR3 is 20 amino acids. CDR3 residues: CASSLFFRWTSGDSYNEQFF.

J is TRBJ1-3 and V is TRBV11-2. The CDR3 is 12 residues long. Germline V gene sequence: CDR1 SGHAT, CDR2 FQNNGV. The CDR3 protein is CASRQLGNTIYF.

The chain couples TRBV4-1 to TRBJ2-2. The CDR3 extends over 13 amino acids. Germline assignment: CDR1 MGHRA and CDR2 YSYEKL. CDR3 residues: CASSQDQGGELFF.

This chain links TRBV6-5 with TRBJ2-1. CDR3 length: 13 amino acids. Germline CDR1 reads MNHEY; CDR2 reads SVGAGI. CDR3: CASSYTKNDEQFF.

The gene calls are TRBV7-9 and TRBJ2-2; absent DNA, TCRdb's TRBD1 call cannot be checked. Looked up from germline, CDR1 is SEHNR and CDR2 is FQNEAQ (reference sequence). This CDR3 spans 16 amino acids. This chain's CDR3 is CASSHRDRSNTGELFF.

The CDR3 sequence is CSAEQGTDGYTF. The chain uses TRBV20-1 and TRBJ1-2; lacking DNA, the TRBD1 call made by TCRdb goes unchecked. This CDR3 has 12 amino acids. Germline V gene lookup returns CDR1 DFQATT and CDR2 SNEGSKA (reference sequence).

The J gene is TRBJ2-7, the V gene TRBV20-1. Germline V gives CDR1 DFQATT, CDR2 SNEGSKA (reference sequence). This CDR3 comprises 12 residues. CDR3 protein: CSANSVAYEQYF.

This chain connects TRBV9 to TRBJ2-1. This CDR3 contains 13 residues. Germline loops: CDR1 SGDLS, CDR2 YYNGEE. CDR3 sequence reads: CASSGCDWSEQFF.

CDR3 loop: CASSLEERLNTEAFF. This chain uses TRBV11-2 with TRBJ1-1. The CDR3 contains 15 residues. The germline V gene encodes CDR1 SGHAT and CDR2 FQNNGV. Drawing the rest from reference TRBV11-2 and TRBJ1-1, the complete variable domain is EAGVAQSPRYKIIEKRQSVAFWCNPISGHATLYWYQQILGQGPKLLIQFQNNGVVDDSQLPKDRFSAERLKGVDSTLKIQPAKLEDSAVYLCASSLEERLNTEAFFGQGTRLTVV.